The entry below gives a single TCR beta chain sequence along with its context. Authors' processing steps: It was from reference gene primer amplification that nucleated cell counts were estimated. Profiled with immunoSEQ multiplex PCR; TCRdb holds only in-frame clones, not every one. That table furnishes V, J and clone size, whereas the DNA furnished D and trimming. The sample holds more than 300,000 clones, about nine tenths seen once. The CDR3 totals 14 residues. Germline assignment: CDR1 LNHDA and CDR2 SQIVND (reference sequence). V lost 6 bases and J lost 9; bases outside the gene matches: 5. These data originate in a study of blood T cell repertoires in COVID-19. Overall study context: PBMCs, B-cell-depleted T cells, or T cells provided the cDNA or gDNA that made up the material.

Participant-given clinical history determined each cohort assignment. The TCR sequence derives from a woman aged 40 to 50 who had been exposed to COVID-19. The rearrangement uses TRBV19 and TRBJ1-6, with TRBD1 matching 10 bases. The sequenced sample was PBMCs or T cells enriched from blood (not recorded which). DNA of the CDR3: TGTGCCAGTAGCCGGGACAGGGGTGGTTCACCCCTCCACTTT. The encoded protein is CASSRDRGGSPLHF.